This TCR beta chain was sequenced in a study of blood T cell repertoires in COVID-19. Data came from immunoSEQ multiplex PCR; TCRdb stores just in-frame clones and leaves some out. The sample contains around 230,000 clones, 85% of which appear only once. Patients at the Seattle site were enrolled during active infection and followed longitudinally. This receptor was identified in a man in his forties or fifties with COVID-19, enrolled during active disease. The specimen sequenced was peripheral blood.

Here the CDR3 DNA reads TGTGCCAGCAGCTTAGGACCGCAGGGAAGGGGCTACACCTTC. As protein: CASSLGPQGRGYTF. The rearrangement links TRBV7-2 to TRBJ1-2, with TRBD1 as a possible D gene (5 bases). V was shortened by 1 base and J by 8 bases, with 14 bases between the two germline ends. The CDR3 totals 14 residues. Germline CDR1 SGHTA, CDR2 FQGNSA.